Each of the 5 T cell receptor beta chains below was sequenced from the same sample in a study of identical twins. TCRdb re-derived calls from the 5' RACE reads in MiXCR, one entry per CDR3 protein. The profile shows approximately 500,000 distinct CDR3 sequences, about 16% of them singletons. These data were likewise used in another study, on yellow fever vaccine responses in identical twins.

The sequenced sample consisted of CD4+ T cells sorted from blood. All receptors derive from a woman in her late teens or twenties in good health.

This chain links TRBV12-3 or TRBV12-4 with TRBJ1-2, with TRBD1 as a possible D gene (5 bases). The CDR3 covers 15 residues. V lost 5 bases to trimming and J lost 3 bases, with 16 bases between them. CDR3 coding DNA: TGTGCCAGCAGTGCCGGGGCAAAAAGGTACTATGGCTACACCTTC. It is translated as CASSAGAKRYYGYTF.

This clonotype was seen ten or more times. The chain has TRBV20-1 and TRBJ2-7, with a possible D match to TRBD2 (6 bases). Germline V gene lookup returns CDR1 DFQATT and CDR2 SNEGSKA (reference sequence). The V and J ends lost 6 bases and 0 bases respectively, with 12 bases between them. The CDR3 is 13 residues long. CDR3 protein: CSAVGGYSYEQYF. In DNA, the CDR3 is TGCAGTGCCGTGGGGGGTTACTCCTACGAGCAGTACTTC.

This clonotype was seen a handful of times. The rearrangement uses TRBV7-9 and TRBJ2-5, with D possibly TRBD1 on 6 matching bases. Trimming cost V 5 bases and J 4 bases, with 17 bases left between them. The germline gives CDR1 SEHNR, CDR2 FQNEAQ (reference sequence). The CDR3 runs to 15 residues. DNA for the CDR3: TGTGCCAGCAGCCCGCCCAGGGGTTTCATAGAGACCCAGTACTTC. Protein product: CASSPPRGFIETQYF.

This clonotype was counted between two and nine times. J is TRBJ2-5 and V is TRBV10-3, with 8 nucleotides matching TRBD1. CDR3 length equals 15 residues. Germline CDR1 and CDR2: ENHRY and SYGVKD. V lost 6 bases and J lost 1; bases outside the gene matches: 7. CDR3 loop: CAIRRTGNAQETQYF. CDR3 in DNA: TGTGCCATCAGAAGGACAGGGAACGCCCAAGAGACCCAGTACTTC.

The J gene is TRBJ1-4, the V gene TRBV11-2, with 9 nucleotides matching TRBD1. V trimming: 5 bases; J trimming: 8 bases; junction bases outside the gene matches: 6. Germline V gene data show CDR1 as SGHAT and CDR2 as FQNNGV. The CDR3 sequence is 14 residues long. CDR3: CASSPRTGEEKLFF. CDR3 nucleotides: TGTGCCAGCAGCCCTCGGACAGGGGAAGAAAAACTGTTTTTT.